The clone carrying this T cell receptor beta chain showed up just a few times. This sample is part of a study of T-cell memory formation after mild COVID-19. The V gene end was trimmed by 5 bases and the J gene end by 4 bases; junction bases not matched to a gene: 8. CDR3 length: 17 residues. Germline CDR1 SEHNR, CDR2 FQNEAQ (reference sequence). cDNA libraries for TCR alpha and TCR beta, carrying sample barcodes and UMIs, came from 5'RACE with constant-segment primers. TCRdb processed the 5' RACE reads anew with MiXCR; each CDR3 protein has one entry. The table has around 90,000 distinct CDR3 sequences, around 15% seen once.

The TCR originated in a man aged 18 to 30 who had mild COVID-19 (a few samples of this study predate the infection). Cell type and time point are not known. The V and J genes are TRBV7-9 and TRBJ2-1, with TRBD2 matching over 13 bases. The sequenced material came from PBMCs or a T cell subset sorted from them (not recorded which). CDR3 protein: CASSPPGLAGEYNEQFF. CDR3 coding DNA: TGTGCCAGCAGCCCGCCCGGACTAGCGGGGGAGTACAATGAGCAGTTCTTC.